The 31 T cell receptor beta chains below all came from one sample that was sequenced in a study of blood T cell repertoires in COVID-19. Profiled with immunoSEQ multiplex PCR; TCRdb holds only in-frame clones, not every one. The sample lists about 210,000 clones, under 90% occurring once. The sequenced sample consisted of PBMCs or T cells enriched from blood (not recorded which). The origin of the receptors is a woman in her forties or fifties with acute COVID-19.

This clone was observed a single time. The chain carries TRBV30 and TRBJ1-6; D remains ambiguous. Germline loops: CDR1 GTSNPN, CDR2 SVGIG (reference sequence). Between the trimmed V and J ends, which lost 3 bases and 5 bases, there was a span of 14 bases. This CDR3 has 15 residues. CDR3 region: CAWRGGGADNSPLHF. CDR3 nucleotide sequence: TGTGCCTGGAGGGGCGGAGGTGCCGATAATTCACCCCTCCACTTT.

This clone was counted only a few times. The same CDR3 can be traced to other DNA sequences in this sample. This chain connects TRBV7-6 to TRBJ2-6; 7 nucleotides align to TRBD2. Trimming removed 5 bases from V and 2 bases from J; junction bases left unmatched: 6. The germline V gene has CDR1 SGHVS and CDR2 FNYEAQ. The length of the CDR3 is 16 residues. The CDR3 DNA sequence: TGTGCCAGCAGCCCCCGGGGAGGGGCTGGGGCCAACGTCCTGACTTTC. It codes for CASSPRGGAGANVLTF.

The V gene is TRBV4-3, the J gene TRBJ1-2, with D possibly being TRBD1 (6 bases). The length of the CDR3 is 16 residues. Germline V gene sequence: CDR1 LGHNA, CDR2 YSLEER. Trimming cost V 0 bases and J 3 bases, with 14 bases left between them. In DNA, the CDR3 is TGCGCCAGCAGCCAAGAAGCTGTCCAGGGGTACTATGGCTACACCTTC. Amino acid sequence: CASSQEAVQGYYGYTF.

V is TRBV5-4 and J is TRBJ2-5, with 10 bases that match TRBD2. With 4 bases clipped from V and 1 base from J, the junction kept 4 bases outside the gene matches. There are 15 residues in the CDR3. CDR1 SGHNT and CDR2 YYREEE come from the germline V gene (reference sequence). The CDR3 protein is CASSPRTSGQETQYF. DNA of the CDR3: TGTGCCAGCAGCCCACGGACTAGCGGCCAAGAGACCCAGTACTTC. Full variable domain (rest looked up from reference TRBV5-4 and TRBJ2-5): ETGVTQSPTHLIKTRGQQVTLRCSSQSGHNTVSWYQQALGQGPQFIFQYYREEENGRGNFPPRFSGLQFPNYSSELNVNALELDDSALYLCASSPRTSGQETQYFGPGTRLLVL.

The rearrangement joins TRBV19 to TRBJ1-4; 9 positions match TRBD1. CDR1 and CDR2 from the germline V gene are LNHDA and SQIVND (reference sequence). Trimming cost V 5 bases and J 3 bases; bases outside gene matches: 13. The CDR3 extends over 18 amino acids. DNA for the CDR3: TGTGCCAGTAGTCGAGTCGGGACAGGGCTTTCTCCTAATGAAAAACTGTTTTTT. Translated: CASSRVGTGLSPNEKLFF.

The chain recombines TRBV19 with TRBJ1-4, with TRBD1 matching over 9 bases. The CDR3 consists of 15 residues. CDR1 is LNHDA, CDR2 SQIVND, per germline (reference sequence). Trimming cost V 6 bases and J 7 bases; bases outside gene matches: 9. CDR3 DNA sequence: TGTGCCAGTAGACTGGGACAGGGAGCCGCTGAAAAACTGTTTTTT. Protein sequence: CASRLGQGAAEKLFF.

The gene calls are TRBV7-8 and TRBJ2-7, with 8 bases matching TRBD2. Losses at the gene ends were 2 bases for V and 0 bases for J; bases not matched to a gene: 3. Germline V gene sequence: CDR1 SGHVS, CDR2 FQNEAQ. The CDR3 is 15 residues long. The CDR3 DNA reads TGTGCCAGCAGCTTACGGAGCGGGAGCTCCTACGAGCAGTACTTC. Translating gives CASSLRSGSSYEQYF.

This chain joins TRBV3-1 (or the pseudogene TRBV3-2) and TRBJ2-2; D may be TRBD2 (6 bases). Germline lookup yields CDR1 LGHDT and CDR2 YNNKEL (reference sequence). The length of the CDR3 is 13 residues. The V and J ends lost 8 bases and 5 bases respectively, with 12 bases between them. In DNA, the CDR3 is TGTGCCAGCTCGGGGGTGAGAACCGGGGAGCTGTTTTTT. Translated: CASSGVRTGELFF.

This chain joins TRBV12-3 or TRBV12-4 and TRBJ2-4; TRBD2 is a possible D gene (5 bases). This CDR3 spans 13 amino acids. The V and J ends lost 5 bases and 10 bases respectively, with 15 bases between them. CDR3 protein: CASSLRSLAIQYF. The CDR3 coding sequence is TGTGCCAGCAGTCTCCGATCATTAGCGATTCAGTACTTC.

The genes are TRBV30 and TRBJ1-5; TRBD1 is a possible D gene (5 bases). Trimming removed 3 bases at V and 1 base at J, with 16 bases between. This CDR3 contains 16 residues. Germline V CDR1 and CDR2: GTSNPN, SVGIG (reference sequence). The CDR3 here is CAWRGREALSNQPQHF. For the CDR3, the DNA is TGTGCCTGGAGGGGCAGGGAAGCGCTAAGCAATCAGCCCCAGCATTTT.

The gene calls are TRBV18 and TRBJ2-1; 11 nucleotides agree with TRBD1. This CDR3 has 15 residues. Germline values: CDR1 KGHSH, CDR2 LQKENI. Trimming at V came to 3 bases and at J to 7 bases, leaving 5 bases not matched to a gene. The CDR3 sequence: CASSPLDRGQNEQFF. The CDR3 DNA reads TGTGCCAGCTCACCCCTGGACAGGGGGCAGAATGAGCAGTTCTTC.

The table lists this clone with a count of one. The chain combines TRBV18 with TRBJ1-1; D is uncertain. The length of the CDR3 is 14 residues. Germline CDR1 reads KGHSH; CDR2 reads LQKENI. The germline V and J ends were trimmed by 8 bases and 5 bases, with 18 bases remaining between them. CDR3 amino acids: CASQGSGTRTEAFF. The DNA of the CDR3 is TGTGCCAGCCAAGGATCGGGTACGAGAACTGAAGCTTTCTTT.

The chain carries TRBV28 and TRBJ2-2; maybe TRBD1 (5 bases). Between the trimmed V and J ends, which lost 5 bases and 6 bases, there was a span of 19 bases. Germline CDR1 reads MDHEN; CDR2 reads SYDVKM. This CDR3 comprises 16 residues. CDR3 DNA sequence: TGTGCCAGCAGTGCTACCATCGACAGCTCCGCCGGGGAGCTGTTTTTT. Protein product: CASSATIDSSAGELFF.

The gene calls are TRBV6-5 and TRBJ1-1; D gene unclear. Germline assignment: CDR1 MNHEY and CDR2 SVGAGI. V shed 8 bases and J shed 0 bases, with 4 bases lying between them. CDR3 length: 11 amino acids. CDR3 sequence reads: CASFMNTEAFF. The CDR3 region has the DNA TGTGCCAGCTTCATGAACACTGAAGCTTTCTTT.

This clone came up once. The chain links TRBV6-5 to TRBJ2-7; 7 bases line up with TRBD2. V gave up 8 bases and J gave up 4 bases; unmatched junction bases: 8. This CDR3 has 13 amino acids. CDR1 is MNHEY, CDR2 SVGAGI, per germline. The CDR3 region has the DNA TGTGCCAGCCGTCGGGCGGGGGTGTACGAGCAGTACTTC. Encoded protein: CASRRAGVYEQYF.

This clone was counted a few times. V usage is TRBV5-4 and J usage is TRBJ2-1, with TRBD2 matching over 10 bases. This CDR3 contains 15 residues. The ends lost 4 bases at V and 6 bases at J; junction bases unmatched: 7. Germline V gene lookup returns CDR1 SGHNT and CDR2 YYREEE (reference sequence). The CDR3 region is CASSRSSGGVNEQFF. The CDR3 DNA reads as TGTGCCAGCAGCCGATCTAGCGGGGGTGTCAATGAGCAGTTCTTC.

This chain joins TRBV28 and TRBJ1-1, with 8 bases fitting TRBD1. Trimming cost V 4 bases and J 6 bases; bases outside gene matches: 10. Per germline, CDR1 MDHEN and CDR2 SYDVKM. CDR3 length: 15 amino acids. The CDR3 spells CASSSYRQGAAEAFF. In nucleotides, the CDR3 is TGTGCCAGCAGTTCTTATAGGCAGGGGGCGGCTGAAGCTTTCTTT.

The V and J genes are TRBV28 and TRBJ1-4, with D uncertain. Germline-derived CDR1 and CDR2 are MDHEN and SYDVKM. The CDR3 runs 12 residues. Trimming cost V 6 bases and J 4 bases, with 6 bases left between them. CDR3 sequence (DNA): TGTGCCAGCAGGCGGAGTAATGAAAAACTGTTTTTT. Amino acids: CASRRSNEKLFF.

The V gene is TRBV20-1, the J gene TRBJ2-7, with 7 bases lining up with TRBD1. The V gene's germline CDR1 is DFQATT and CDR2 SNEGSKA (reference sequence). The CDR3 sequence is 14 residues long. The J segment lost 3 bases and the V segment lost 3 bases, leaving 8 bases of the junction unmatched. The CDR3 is CSASRDSRYYEQYF. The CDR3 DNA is TGCAGTGCTAGTCGGGACAGCCGTTACTACGAGCAGTACTTC.

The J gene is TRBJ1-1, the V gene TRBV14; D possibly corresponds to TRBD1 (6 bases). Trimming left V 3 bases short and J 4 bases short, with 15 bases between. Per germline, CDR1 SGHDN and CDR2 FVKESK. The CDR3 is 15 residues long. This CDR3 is CASSQKNTGTTEAFF. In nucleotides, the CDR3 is TGTGCCAGCAGCCAGAAGAATACAGGGACCACTGAAGCTTTCTTT.

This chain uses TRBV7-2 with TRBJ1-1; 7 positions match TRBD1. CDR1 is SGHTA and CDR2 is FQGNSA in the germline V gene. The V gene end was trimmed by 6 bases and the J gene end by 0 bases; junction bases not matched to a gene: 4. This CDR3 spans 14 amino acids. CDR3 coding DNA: TGTGCCAGCAGATGGACAGGCTTGAACACTGAAGCTTTCTTT. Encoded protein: CASRWTGLNTEAFF.

CDR3 loop: CASSIPGVNIQYF. As DNA, the CDR3 is TGTGCCAGTAGTATCCCGGGAGTAAACATTCAGTACTTC. V and J are TRBV19 and TRBJ2-4; D is possibly TRBD2 (6 bases). Germline CDR1 and CDR2: LNHDA and SQIVND (reference sequence). The CDR3 runs to 13 residues. V shed 3 bases and J shed 6 bases, with 9 bases lying between them.

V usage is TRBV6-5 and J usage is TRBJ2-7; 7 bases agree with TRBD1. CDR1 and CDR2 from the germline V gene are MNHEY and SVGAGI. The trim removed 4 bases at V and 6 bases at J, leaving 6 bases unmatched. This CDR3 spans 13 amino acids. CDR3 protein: CASSSIQGSEQYF. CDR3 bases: TGTGCCAGCAGTTCCATACAGGGGAGCGAGCAGTACTTC.

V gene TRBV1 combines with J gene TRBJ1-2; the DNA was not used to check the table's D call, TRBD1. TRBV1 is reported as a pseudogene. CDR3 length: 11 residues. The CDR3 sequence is CTISHRDGYTF. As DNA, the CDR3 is TGCACCATCTCCCACAGGGATGGCTACACCTTC.

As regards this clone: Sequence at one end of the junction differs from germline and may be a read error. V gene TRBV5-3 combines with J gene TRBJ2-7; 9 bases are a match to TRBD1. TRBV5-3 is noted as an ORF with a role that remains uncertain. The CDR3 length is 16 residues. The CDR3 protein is CARSDRPGTGSFEQYF. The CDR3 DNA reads TGTGCCAGAAGCGATCGGCCCGGGACAGGGTCCTTCGAGCAGTACTTC.

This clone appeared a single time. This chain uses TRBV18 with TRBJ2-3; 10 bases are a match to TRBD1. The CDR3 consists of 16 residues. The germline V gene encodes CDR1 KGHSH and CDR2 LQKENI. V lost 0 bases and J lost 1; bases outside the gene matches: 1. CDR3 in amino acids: CASSPPTGGGTDTQYF. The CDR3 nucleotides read TGTGCCAGCTCACCACCGACAGGGGGCGGCACAGATACGCAGTATTTT. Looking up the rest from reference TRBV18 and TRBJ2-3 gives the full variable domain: NAGVMQNPRHLVRRRGQEARLRCSPMKGHSHVYWYRQLPEEGLKFMVYLQKENIIDESGMPKERFSAEFPKEGPSILRIQQVVRGDSAAYFCASSPPTGGGTDTQYFGPGTRLTVL.

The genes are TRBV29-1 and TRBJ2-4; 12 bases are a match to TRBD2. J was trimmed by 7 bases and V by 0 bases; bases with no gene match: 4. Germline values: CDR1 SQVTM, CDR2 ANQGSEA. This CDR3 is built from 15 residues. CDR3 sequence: CSVEELAGGGNIQYF. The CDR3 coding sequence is TGCAGCGTTGAAGAGCTAGCGGGAGGGGGGAACATTCAGTACTTC. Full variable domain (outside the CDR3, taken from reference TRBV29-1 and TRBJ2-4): SAVISQKPSRDICQRGTSLTIQCQVDSQVTMMFWYRQQPGQSLTLIATANQGSEATYESGFVIDKFPISRPNLTFSTLTVSNMSPEDSSIYLCSVEELAGGGNIQYFGAGTRLSVL.

CDR3 coding DNA: TGTGCCAGCGGGGGGAGGGGAGGCGATGAGCAGTTCTTC. Translating it yields CASGGRGGDEQFF. The rearrangement joins TRBV6-5 to TRBJ2-1, with 7 bases matching TRBD2. The V and J ends lost 8 bases and 8 bases, in that order; junction bases with no gene match: 9. This CDR3 comprises 13 residues. CDR1 MNHEY and CDR2 SVGAGI come from the germline V gene.

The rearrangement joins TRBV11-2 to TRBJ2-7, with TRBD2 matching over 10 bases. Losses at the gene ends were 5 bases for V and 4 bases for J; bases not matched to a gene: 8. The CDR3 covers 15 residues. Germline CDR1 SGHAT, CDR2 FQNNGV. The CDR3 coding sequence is TGTGCCAGCAGCACCACAAGCGGGGGGGGGTACGAGCAGTACTTC. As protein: CASSTTSGGGYEQYF.

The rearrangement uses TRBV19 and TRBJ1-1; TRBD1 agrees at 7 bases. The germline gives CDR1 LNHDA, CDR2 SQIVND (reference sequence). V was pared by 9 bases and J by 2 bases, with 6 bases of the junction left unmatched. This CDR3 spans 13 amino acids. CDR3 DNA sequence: TGTGCCAGCTCCACAGGGGTTAACACTGAAGCTTTCTTT. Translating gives CASSTGVNTEAFF.

The CDR3 reads CASTRRGGVSYEQYF. DNA of the CDR3: TGTGCCAGCACTCGACGGGGGGGAGTTTCCTACGAGCAGTACTTC. The chain carries TRBV11-2 and TRBJ2-7; 8 nucleotides line up with TRBD2. Trimming took 7 bases from V and 1 from J; bases not matched to a gene: 9. The germline V gene has CDR1 SGHAT and CDR2 FQNNGV. This CDR3 has 15 amino acids.